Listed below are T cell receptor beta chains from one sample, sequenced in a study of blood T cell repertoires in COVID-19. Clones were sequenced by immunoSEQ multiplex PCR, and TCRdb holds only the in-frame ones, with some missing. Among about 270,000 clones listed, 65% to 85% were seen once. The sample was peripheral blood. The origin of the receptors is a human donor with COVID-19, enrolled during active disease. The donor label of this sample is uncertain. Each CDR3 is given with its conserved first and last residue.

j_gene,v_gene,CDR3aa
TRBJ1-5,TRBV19,CASRKETGVNQPQHF
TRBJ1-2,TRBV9,CASSVNSHSSGGYTF
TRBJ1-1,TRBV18,CASSPPLLRGNTEAFF
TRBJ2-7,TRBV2,CASSVGHLYEQYF
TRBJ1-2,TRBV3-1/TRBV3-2,CASSQETGTAYGYTF
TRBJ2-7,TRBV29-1,CSGLGQASGEQYF
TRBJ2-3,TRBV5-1,CASKPTSGSKGDTQYF
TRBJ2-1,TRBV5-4,CASSPGTGGYNEQFF
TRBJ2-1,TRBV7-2,CASSRGVYNEQFF
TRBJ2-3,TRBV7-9,CASSLAGPDTQYF
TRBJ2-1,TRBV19,CASSIVLGAAWEQFF
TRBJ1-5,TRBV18,CASSIDSDQPQHF
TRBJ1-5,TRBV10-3,CAISRDRGSNQPQHF
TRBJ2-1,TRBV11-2,CASSPPGPLNNEQFF
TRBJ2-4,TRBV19,CASSSSGQGGLNIQYF
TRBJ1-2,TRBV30,CAWGPGGARGYTF
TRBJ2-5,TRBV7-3,CASSSGETQYF
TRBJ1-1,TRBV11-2,CASSAGDRGGGAFF
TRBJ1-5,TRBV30,CAWGDGRGNQPQHF
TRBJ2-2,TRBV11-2,CASSLNTPAGELFF
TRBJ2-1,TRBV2,CASNLAGYNEQFF
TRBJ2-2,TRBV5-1,CASTSVGLSEIPGELFF
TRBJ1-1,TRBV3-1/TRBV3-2,CASSFQGVRTEAFF
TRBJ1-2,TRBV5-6,CASSDTGGFYGYTF
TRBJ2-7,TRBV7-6,CASSLAPGLGGPYEQYF
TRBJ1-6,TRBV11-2,CASSRSREAHSPLHF
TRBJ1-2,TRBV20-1,CSAGLDYGYTF
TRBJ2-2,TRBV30,CAWRHPGVDGELFF
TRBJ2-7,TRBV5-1,CASSLRTSGVGTYEQYF
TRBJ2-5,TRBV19,CASRGGRVLGETQYF
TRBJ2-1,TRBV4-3,CASSQDDKLEQFF
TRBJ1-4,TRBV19,CATGDRSNEKLFF
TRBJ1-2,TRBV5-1,CASSPEDVGYGYTF
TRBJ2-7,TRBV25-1,CASSGVNQVKQYF
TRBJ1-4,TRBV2,CASSVRDRGATNEKLFF
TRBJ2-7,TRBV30,CAWRPGAGLYEQYF
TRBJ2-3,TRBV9,CASSVDRSDTQYF
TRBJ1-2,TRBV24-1,CATSSGLGGYTF
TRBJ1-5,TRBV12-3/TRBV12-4,CASSSPNQPQHF
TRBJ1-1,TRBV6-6,CASSSLPGGVEAFF
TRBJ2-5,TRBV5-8,CASSSRLAGGMETQYF
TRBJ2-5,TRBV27,CADPWTGDQETQYF
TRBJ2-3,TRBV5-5,CASSLVLGGITDTQYF
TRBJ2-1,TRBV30,CAWSAYTGTSGIPSYNEQFF
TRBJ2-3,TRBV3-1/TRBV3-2,CASSQHPSGSTQYF
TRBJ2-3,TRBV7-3,CASSPGHHTDTQYF
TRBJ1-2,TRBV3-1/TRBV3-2,CASSQGSRGYGYTF
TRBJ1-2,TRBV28,CASSLWSEVAGYGYTF
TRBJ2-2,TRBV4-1,CASSRADQNTGELFF
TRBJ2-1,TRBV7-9,CASSPGLAGGQEQFF
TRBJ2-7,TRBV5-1,CASSRDRGSYEQYF
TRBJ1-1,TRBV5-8,CASSLGQIGTEAFF
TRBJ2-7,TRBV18,CASSPLDRIHEQYF